Reported below is one T cell receptor beta chain. This sample stems from a study of cytomegalovirus exposure and HLA in healthy donors. This CDR3 comprises 16 residues. Germline V CDR1 and CDR2: MGHRA, YSYEKL. J gave up 4 bases and V 3 bases, and 11 bases lay outside the gene matches. Primers: 60 Vbeta forward and 13 Jbeta reverse. TCRdb's copy holds only in-frame clones and misses some; the assay was immunoSEQ multiplex PCR. This sample carries 200,000 or so clones, approximately 80% of them seen once, and the ten largest clones take about 2.8%. Sequencing was performed on PBMCs. V is TRBV4-1 and J is TRBJ1-2; TRBD1 matches 7 bases. This clonotype originated in a woman under 40 in good health and CMV-seronegative. CDR3 loop: CASSQSSTGTAYGYTF. The CDR3 DNA reads TGCGCCAGCAGCCAGAGCTCGACAGGGACAGCCTATGGCTACACCTTC.